The 30 T cell receptor beta chains below were found in one sample sequenced in a study of breast tumors, draining lymph nodes, adjacent tissues. TCRdb recomputed calls from the multiplex PCR reads with MiXCR, one row per CDR3 protein. The table has 200,000 to 250,000 distinct CDR3 sequences, under 40% seen once. Breast cancer patients provided tissue from their axillary draining lymph nodes. Sequenced material: axillary lymph node tissue. Receptors were obtained from a female donor with breast cancer. Some clones in this sample may be carry-over from other donors' samples.

This clonotype was seen many times. This sequence joins TRBV20-1 and TRBJ2-1, with TRBD2 matching 12 bases. Germline assignment: CDR1 DFQATT and CDR2 SNEGSKA (reference sequence). The CDR3 runs 13 residues. Trimming cost V 5 bases and J 8 bases; bases outside gene matches: 4. This CDR3 is CSAALAGGHEQFF. The CDR3 DNA is TGCAGTGCTGCCCTAGCGGGAGGGCATGAGCAGTTCTTC.

This clonotype occurred many times. The J gene is TRBJ1-2, the V gene TRBV5-5; 7 nucleotides align to TRBD1. This CDR3 is built from 15 residues. Germline V gene lookup returns CDR1 SGHKS and CDR2 YYEKEE (reference sequence). V shed 0 bases, J shed 1 base, and the junction held 3 bases outside the gene matches. Here the CDR3 reads CASSLGGGYNYGYTF. CDR3 nucleotides: TGTGCCAGCAGCTTGGGAGGGGGCTATAACTATGGCTACACCTTC.

The chain couples TRBV10-3 to TRBJ1-2, with 8 bases identical to TRBD1. Germline V gene lookup returns CDR1 ENHRY and CDR2 SYGVKD. This CDR3 comprises 12 residues. V was pared by 4 bases and J by 12 bases, with 7 bases of the junction left unmatched. CDR3 nucleotide sequence: TGTGCCATCAGTGGGACAGGGAATGGAAACACCTTC. Translating it yields CAISGTGNGNTF.

This clonotype was seen repeatedly, ten times or more. V usage is TRBV2 and J usage is TRBJ2-3; D is unresolved. The germline V and J ends were trimmed by 8 bases and 3 bases, with 9 bases remaining between them. The V gene's germline CDR1 is SNHLY and CDR2 FYNNEI. The CDR3 runs 12 residues. The CDR3 DNA reads TGTGCCAGCTCAGAAGGGACAGATACGCAGTATTTT. It codes for CASSEGTDTQYF.

Notes on this clonotype: Given the absence of the conserved phenylalanine or tryptophan at the CDR3 end, a read error is likely. The DNA is omitted, as the CDR3 cannot be located on it reliably, and the CDR3 follows TCRdb's listing. This chain links TRBV4-2 with TRBJ1-5; TRBD1 was called by the table and not checked on the DNA. The length of the CDR3 is 8 amino acids, counting both ends. CDR1 and CDR2 (germline): LGHNA, YNFKEQ. CDR3 residues: CASSQAGQ.

This clonotype was recorded at least ten times. The chain combines TRBV5-5 with TRBJ2-7; 13 bases align to TRBD2. V gave up 5 bases and J gave up 7 bases; unmatched junction bases: 9. There are 15 residues in the CDR3. Germline V gives CDR1 SGHKS, CDR2 YYEKEE (reference sequence). The CDR3 is CASRTGLAGAVEQYF. The CDR3 region has the DNA TGTGCCAGCAGAACTGGACTAGCGGGAGCGGTGGAGCAGTACTTC.

This clonotype was recorded at least ten times. The V gene is TRBV5-8, the J gene TRBJ2-1, with D perhaps matching TRBD1 or TRBD2 (5 bases each). V lost 4 bases to trimming and J lost 8 bases, with 13 bases between them. CDR1 SGHTS and CDR2 YDEGEE come from the germline V gene. This CDR3 has 13 amino acids. DNA of the CDR3: TGTGCCAGCAGCAAGATGGGACGGGATGAGCAGTTCTTC. Protein sequence: CASSKMGRDEQFF.

This clonotype was picked up many times. The V call is TRBV11-2, the J call TRBJ2-2; tentative D call: TRBD1 (5 bases). This CDR3 is 14 amino acids long. Germline CDR1 and CDR2: SGHAT and FQNNGV. V was shortened by 5 bases and J by 1 base, with 8 bases between the two germline ends. The CDR3 DNA reads TGTGCCAGCAGCCCAGGACAGAACACCGGGGAGCTGTTTTTT. The encoded protein is CASSPGQNTGELFF.

The table lists this clonotype with a count of one. The CDR3 reads CASSGGQVNEQFF. The CDR3 nucleotides read TGCGCCAGCAGTGGGGGCCAGGTCAATGAGCAGTTCTTC. The V gene is TRBV10-2, the J gene TRBJ2-1, with D possibly TRBD1 on 5 matching bases. V lost 4 bases and J lost 6, with 10 bases in between. There are 13 residues in the CDR3. Per the germline V gene, CDR1 is WSHSY and CDR2 is SAAADI.

Many counts were recorded for this clonotype. This chain uses TRBV3-1 with TRBJ2-7; no clear D. The germline gives CDR1 LGHDT, CDR2 YNNKEL (reference sequence). The CDR3 is made up of 13 amino acids. V was pared by 1 base and J by 7 bases, with 11 bases between. CDR3 in amino acids: CASSQGFWGEQYF. The CDR3, as DNA: TGTGCCAGCAGCCAAGGGTTCTGGGGTGAGCAGTACTTC.

This clonotype was seen many times. The V gene is TRBV9, the J gene TRBJ2-1; D perhaps matches TRBD2 (5 bases). Germline CDR1 SGDLS, CDR2 YYNGEE. The CDR3 runs to 13 residues. The germline V and J ends were trimmed by 0 bases and 8 bases, with 9 bases remaining between them. CDR3: CASSVAPGDEQFF. The CDR3, as DNA: TGTGCCAGCAGCGTAGCTCCCGGGGATGAGCAGTTCTTC.

This clonotype was picked up many times. The V gene is TRBV7-2, the J gene TRBJ2-3; D gene ambiguous. The germline V and J ends were trimmed by 4 bases and 4 bases, with 9 bases remaining between them. There are 13 residues in the CDR3. Germline V CDR1 and CDR2: SGHTA, FQGNSA. The CDR3 loop reads CASSSVGSDTQYF. The CDR3 DNA is TGTGCCAGCAGCTCAGTGGGTTCAGATACGCAGTATTTT.

This clonotype was counted many times. The rearrangement links TRBV2 to TRBJ2-2, with 12 bases fitting TRBD2. This CDR3 is 17 amino acids long. V shed 6 bases, J shed 3 bases, and the junction held 8 bases outside the gene matches. Germline lookup yields CDR1 SNHLY and CDR2 FYNNEI. This CDR3 reads CASRGWTSGKDTGELFF. The DNA of the CDR3 is TGTGCCAGCAGGGGATGGACTAGCGGGAAGGACACCGGGGAGCTGTTTTTT.

The chain is built from TRBV6-6 and TRBJ2-6; D gene ambiguous. CDR1 is MNHNY, CDR2 SVGAGI, per germline (reference sequence). V was cut by 8 bases and J by 1 base, with 9 bases left in between. The CDR3 spans 14 residues. The DNA for the CDR3 is TGTGCCAGCGCCGATAGGTCTGGGGCCAACGTCCTGACTTTC. Residues: CASADRSGANVLTF.

This chain uses TRBV2 with TRBJ2-7; D is possibly TRBD2 (5 bases). The germline V gene has CDR1 SNHLY and CDR2 FYNNEI. V was trimmed by 6 bases and J by 4 bases, leaving 13 bases between them. There are 13 residues in the CDR3. The CDR3 nucleotides are TGTGCCAGCAGCCTCAACCGGGGTTACGAGCAGTACTTC. Protein sequence: CASSLNRGYEQYF. Based on the CDR3 plus reference TRBV2 and TRBJ2-7, the full variable domain is EPEVTQTPSHQVTQMGQEVILRCVPISNHLYFYWYRQILGQKVEFLVSFYNNEISEKSEIFDDQFSVERPDGSNFTLKIRSTKLEDSAMYFCASSLNRGYEQYFGPGTRLTVT.

The table lists this clonotype with many counts. The chain is built from TRBV9 and TRBJ2-3; TRBD2 agrees at 9 bases. Germline V gene lookup returns CDR1 SGDLS and CDR2 YYNGEE. V dropped 3 bases and J dropped 3; count of bases not matched to a gene: 8. The CDR3 loop spans 16 amino acids. The CDR3 nucleotides are TGTGCCAGCAGCGCCTCGTGGCGGGGGGGTACAGATACGCAGTATTTT. Its protein is CASSASWRGGTDTQYF.

This clonotype has a count of ten or more. The chain combines TRBV7-3 with TRBJ2-5; D uncertain. From germline, CDR1 is SGHTA and CDR2 FQGTGA. The CDR3 covers 15 residues. Deletions cut 2 bases from V and 1 base from J, with 11 bases between. CDR3 bases: TGTGCCAGCAGCTTAGGAGACACGATCCAAGAGACCCAGTACTTC. Protein: CASSLGDTIQETQYF.

This clonotype was detected ten times or more. The chain is built from TRBV20-1 and TRBJ2-5; D may be TRBD2 (6 bases). The CDR3 totals 13 residues. Per the germline V gene, CDR1 is DFQATT and CDR2 is SNEGSKA (reference sequence). V was cut by 6 bases and J by 9 bases, with 20 bases left in between. CDR3 nucleotide sequence: TGCAGTGCACAAGAGGATGTTTGGGAGGCCCAGTACTTC. This gives the protein CSAQEDVWEAQYF.

This clonotype has a handful of counts. This rearrangement joins TRBV3-1 to TRBJ2-5; 8 bases agree with TRBD2. V trimming: 6 bases; J trimming: 2 bases; junction bases outside the gene matches: 5. Germline V gene data show CDR1 as LGHDT and CDR2 as YNNKEL (reference sequence). The CDR3 spans 14 residues. The DNA for the CDR3 is TGTGCCAGCAGACCTAGCGGGTCTCAAGAGACCCAGTACTTC. It codes for CASRPSGSQETQYF.

The genes are TRBV2 and TRBJ2-7; 9 nucleotides line up with TRBD1. The CDR3 loop spans 15 amino acids. Germline CDR1 SNHLY, CDR2 FYNNEI. Trimming at V came to 3 bases and at J to 6 bases, leaving 9 bases not matched to a gene. The CDR3 DNA reads as TGTGCCAGCAGTGAGTGGGACAGGGAACAAGGCGAGCAGTACTTC. Protein: CASSEWDREQGEQYF.

V is TRBV10-3 and J is TRBJ2-3; TRBD2 matches at 7 bases. Germline CDR1 ENHRY, CDR2 SYGVKD. The CDR3 extends over 16 amino acids. V lost 10 bases to trimming and J lost 2 bases; unmatched junction nucleotides: 15. CDR3 DNA: TGTGCCAGCAGGAAAGAAGCGGGGAGTCACACAGATACGCAGTATTTT. Amino acids: CASRKEAGSHTDTQYF.

Many counts were recorded for this clonotype. V gene TRBV18 combines with J gene TRBJ1-5, with 7 bases that match TRBD1. V trimming: 3 bases; J trimming: 4 bases; junction bases outside the gene matches: 3. The germline CDR1 and CDR2 sequences are KGHSH and LQKENI. CDR3 size: 14 residues. The CDR3 spells CASSPSTGNQPQHF. CDR3 DNA sequence: TGTGCCAGCTCACCTTCGACAGGGAATCAGCCCCAGCATTTT.

This chain connects TRBV20-1 to TRBJ1-2; D gene unclear. V was cut by 5 bases and J by 0 bases, with 16 bases left in between. This CDR3 is 15 amino acids long. Germline CDR1 reads DFQATT; CDR2 reads SNEGSKA (reference sequence). The chain's CDR3 is CSASDGNSANYGYTF. The CDR3 DNA is TGCAGTGCTTCGGACGGAAATTCAGCTAACTATGGCTACACCTTC.

This clonotype appeared a few times. V is TRBV6-2 or TRBV6-3 and J is TRBJ2-1, with D uncertain. The CDR3 contains 13 residues. Germline-derived CDR1 and CDR2 are MNHEY and SVGEGT. V shed 2 bases and J shed 5 bases, with 7 bases lying between them. CDR3 in DNA: TGTGCCAGCAGTTACAATAGTAACAATGAGCAGTTCTTC. Translation: CASSYNSNNEQFF.

In the case of this clonotype: This may be a read error: a much more frequent sequence differs by one nucleotide. The chain combines TRBV9 with TRBJ2-3, with a weak D call TRBD2 (6 bases). The CDR3 spans 15 residues. Germline-derived CDR1 and CDR2 are SGDLS and YYNGEE. The CDR3 sequence: CASGVVDGRTDTQYF. The CDR3 DNA follows: TGTGCCAGCGGCGTAGTAGATGGGAGGACAGATACGCAGTATTTT.

As concerns this clonotype: A junction boundary mismatches the germline segment, possibly from a read error. The J gene is TRBJ2-5, the V gene TRBV5-8; 8 bases are shared with TRBD2. This CDR3 is 16 amino acids long. Germline assignment: CDR1 SGHTS and CDR2 YDEGEE. The CDR3 spells CANSFGSGSRGETQYF. CDR3 nucleotide sequence: TGTGCCAACAGCTTTGGGAGCGGGAGTCGTGGAGAGACCCAGTACTTC.

This clonotype was picked up a small number of times. J is TRBJ2-5 and V is TRBV11-2, with D unresolved. V was clipped by 5 bases and J by 4 bases, with 14 bases between them. The V gene's germline CDR1 is SGHAT and CDR2 FQNNGV. The CDR3 runs to 14 residues. CDR3 nucleotide sequence: TGTGCCAGCAGCCTGTCGGTCGGACCAGAGACCCAGTACTTC. Its protein product is CASSLSVGPETQYF.

This clonotype occurred many times. One end of the junction is discordant with germline, which a read error may explain. The chain has TRBV12-3 or TRBV12-4 and TRBJ2-1; 10 bases are shared with TRBD1. The CDR3 is 15 residues long. CDR3: CASSPGQGAYNEQFF. The CDR3 bases are TGTGCTAGCAGCCCAGGACAGGGGGCCTACAATGAGCAGTTCTTC.

This clonotype was observed a handful of times. Possible read error: a much larger clone is one base away. This chain connects TRBV12-3 or TRBV12-4 to TRBJ1-2; maybe TRBD1 (6 bases). The CDR3 covers 15 residues. CDR3 residues: CASSRKPDTVGGYPF. As DNA, the CDR3 is TGTGCCAGCAGCCGAAAACCGGACACCGTGGGGGGCTACCCCTTC.

About this clonotype itself: It is unclear where the CDR3 begins or ends on the DNA, so no DNA is shown, and the CDR3 is as TCRdb lists it. V gene TRBV20-1 combines with J gene TRBJ2-3; TRBD2 is taken as the D call from the table, unchecked against the DNA. Inclusive of both ends, the CDR3 amounts to 24 amino acids. Germline-derived CDR1 and CDR2 are DFQATT and SNEGSKA (reference sequence). The CDR3 loop reads CSARLQGALAGGEQYFGNSDTQYF.